These 26 T cell receptor beta chains came from one sample sequenced in a study of vaccination and CD4 T cells after COVID-19. TCRdb used MiXCR to reprocess the PCR reads, holding one entry per CDR3 protein. Among 25,000 to 30,000 distinct CDR3 sequences listed, around 50% were seen once. Time point reported: late sampling 161 to 241 days after vaccination in three convalescent patients. This specimen consisted of CD4+ T cells from blood, obtained about 7 months after SARS-CoV-2 vaccination. All receptors come from a human donor who had recovered from COVID-19.

The rearrangement links TRBV6-5 to TRBJ1-1; D is perhaps TRBD1 (5 bases). The V end lost 3 bases, the J end lost 4 bases, and 12 bases lay between the germline ends. Germline V gene data show CDR1 as MNHEY and CDR2 as SVGAGI. The CDR3 is made up of 14 amino acids. The CDR3 region has the DNA TGTGCCAGCAGTTATACCCCAGGGAGCACTGAAGCTTTCTTT. Protein product: CASSYTPGSTEAFF.

The chain combines TRBV27 with TRBJ2-3; tentative D call: TRBD2 (6 bases). The germline CDR1 and CDR2 sequences are MNHEY and SMNVEV (reference sequence). V lost 5 bases to trimming and J lost 0 bases, with 21 bases between them. The CDR3 is made up of 18 amino acids. CDR3 in amino acids: CASSQRGTGTRSTDTQYF. In DNA form, the CDR3 reads TGTGCCAGCAGTCAACGGGGCACCGGGACTCGTAGCACAGATACGCAGTATTTT.

The DNA of the CDR3 is TGTGCCAGCACTACGGGACTAGTCAATGAGCAGTTCTTC. Protein: CASTTGLVNEQFF. V is TRBV27 and J is TRBJ2-1, with 8 bases that match TRBD2. The CDR3 is 13 amino acids. J lost 6 bases, V lost 7 bases, and 5 bases had no gene match. Germline V gene data show CDR1 as MNHEY and CDR2 as SMNVEV (reference sequence).

The chain recombines TRBV6-2 or TRBV6-3 with TRBJ2-1; D not certain. Germline loops: CDR1 MNHEY, CDR2 SVGEGT. Trimming took 1 base from V and 8 from J, leaving 12 bases between them. The CDR3 consists of 14 residues. The CDR3 DNA reads as TGTGCCAGCAGTTACTACCGGCGTCCCGATGAGCAGTTCTTC. Its translation is CASSYYRRPDEQFF.

The chain employs TRBV7-9 and TRBJ2-1, with 8 bases matching TRBD1. This CDR3 comprises 17 residues. V trimming: 1 base; J trimming: 0 bases; junction bases outside the gene matches: 5. Germline loops: CDR1 SEHNR, CDR2 FQNEAQ (reference sequence). CDR3 loop: CASSLVQGAISYNEQFF. The CDR3 coding sequence is TGTGCCAGCAGCTTAGTCCAGGGGGCGATCTCCTACAATGAGCAGTTCTTC.

This chain connects TRBV7-9 to TRBJ1-5; D is ambiguous. Trimming removed 3 bases from V and 5 bases from J, with 8 bases in between. Per germline, CDR1 SEHNR and CDR2 FQNEAQ (reference sequence). The CDR3 totals 13 residues. DNA for the CDR3: TGTGCCAGCAGCTTCCTGCGGGATCAGCCCCAGCATTTT. Protein sequence: CASSFLRDQPQHF. Together with reference TRBV7-9 and TRBJ1-5, the CDR3 gives the full variable domain: DTGVSQNPRHKITKRGQNVTFRCDPISEHNRLYWYRQTLGQGPEFLTYFQNEAQLEKSRLLSDRFSAERPKGSFSTLEIQRTEQGDSAMYLCASSFLRDQPQHFGDGTRLSIL.

This rearrangement joins TRBV29-1 to TRBJ2-3; either TRBD1 or TRBD2 may supply D (6 bases each). The ends were cut back, 4 bases at V and 2 bases at J, with 7 bases in the middle. Germline loops: CDR1 SQVTM, CDR2 ANQGSEA. The length of the CDR3 is 12 residues. CDR3 DNA sequence: TGCAGCGTTGGGGGGGCCACAGATACGCAGTATTTT. The encoded protein is CSVGGATDTQYF.

The chain employs TRBV18 and TRBJ2-1, with 8 bases identical to TRBD2. After removal of 1 base from V and 7 bases from J, the junction contained 3 bases not matched to a gene. CDR3 length equals 14 residues. Per the germline V gene, CDR1 is KGHSH and CDR2 is LQKENI. In nucleotides, the CDR3 is TGTGCCAGCTCACCACAGCGGGAGAATAATGAGCAGTTCTTC. As protein: CASSPQRENNEQFF.

The chain employs TRBV7-2 and TRBJ1-5, with D uncertain. The V and J ends lost 1 base and 5 bases respectively, with 6 bases between them. The CDR3 contains 13 residues. The V gene's germline CDR1 is SGHTA and CDR2 FQGNSA. CDR3 region: CASSLDRDQPQHF. The CDR3 nucleotides are TGTGCCAGCAGCTTAGATAGGGATCAGCCCCAGCATTTT. The variable domain in full, completed from reference TRBV7-2 and TRBJ1-5, reads GAGVSQSPSNKVTEKGKDVELRCDPISGHTALYWYRQSLGQGLEFLIYFQGNSAPDKSGLPSDRFSAERTGGSVSTLTIQRTQQEDSAVYLCASSLDRDQPQHFGDGTRLSIL.

The table lists this clonotype with a few counts. V is TRBV7-9 and J is TRBJ2-5; 7 bases are shared with TRBD1. V was pared by 2 bases and J by 2 bases, with 8 bases of the junction left unmatched. The germline V gene encodes CDR1 SEHNR and CDR2 FQNEAQ (reference sequence). This CDR3 has 16 residues. The chain's CDR3 is CASSLFGQAIQETQYF. In nucleotides, the CDR3 is TGTGCCAGCAGCTTATTCGGACAGGCGATACAAGAGACCCAGTACTTC. The variable domain in full, with the rest retrieved from reference TRBV7-9 and TRBJ2-5, is DTGVSQNPRHKITKRGQNVTFRCDPISEHNRLYWYRQTLGQGPEFLTYFQNEAQLEKSRLLSDRFSAERPKGSFSTLEIQRTEQGDSAMYLCASSLFGQAIQETQYFGPGTRLLVL.

This chain links TRBV20-1 with TRBJ1-2; TRBD1 matches at 7 bases. The germline CDR1 and CDR2 sequences are DFQATT and SNEGSKA (reference sequence). The CDR3 sequence is 12 residues long. V was pared by 4 bases and J by 6 bases, with 5 bases of the junction left unmatched. CDR3 sequence reads: CSAKQGPHGYTF. Here the CDR3 DNA reads TGCAGTGCTAAACAGGGGCCGCATGGCTACACCTTC.

This clonotype was observed a few times. The chain uses TRBV7-8 and TRBJ2-2; D is unclear. Germline V gene lookup returns CDR1 SGHVS and CDR2 FQNEAQ. Trimming shortened V by 5 bases and J by 0 bases, and 13 bases separated the two germline ends. The CDR3 contains 16 residues. The CDR3 region has the DNA TGTGCCAGCAGCCCAAGGTCAACCTCGAACACCGGGGAGCTGTTTTTT. Translated, it gives CASSPRSTSNTGELFF.

The V and J genes are TRBV4-1 and TRBJ2-3; D tentatively reads TRBD1 or TRBD2 (5 bases each). The germline gives CDR1 MGHRA, CDR2 YSYEKL. This CDR3 comprises 16 residues. Trimming pared 7 bases from V and 0 bases from J, leaving 17 bases between. DNA of the CDR3: TGCGCCAGCACTCCCCGTGGGGGTCCTAGCACAGATACGCAGTATTTT. Its protein product is CASTPRGGPSTDTQYF.

The chain employs TRBV20-1 and TRBJ2-7; maybe TRBD2 (5 bases). The V end lost 6 bases, the J end lost 2 bases, and 23 bases lay between the germline ends. The germline V gene has CDR1 DFQATT and CDR2 SNEGSKA (reference sequence). The CDR3 length is 16 residues. The CDR3 DNA sequence: TGCAGTGCGGGAGTAAGGAGAGGTAGTTTTACCTACGAGCAGTACTTC. Translating gives CSAGVRRGSFTYEQYF.

The V and J genes are TRBV6-1 and TRBJ1-1; D is ambiguous. V was shortened by 4 bases and J by 2 bases, with 8 bases between the two germline ends. The CDR3 loop spans 13 amino acids. Germline assignment: CDR1 MNHNS and CDR2 SASEGT. The CDR3 region is CASSVRGNTEAFF. The CDR3 DNA is TGTGCCAGCAGTGTAAGAGGAAACACTGAAGCTTTCTTT.

This clonotype came up a few times. This chain links TRBV7-9 with TRBJ1-2; TRBD1 matches at 8 bases. This CDR3 is 12 amino acids long. The ends lost 8 bases at V and 4 bases at J; junction bases unmatched: 3. CDR1 and CDR2 (germline): SEHNR, FQNEAQ (reference sequence). The CDR3 region is CASQTGVYGYTF. The CDR3 bases are TGTGCCAGCCAGACAGGGGTCTATGGCTACACCTTC.

The chain is built from TRBV29-1 and TRBJ1-1; D not resolved. V dropped 5 bases and J dropped 0 bases, with 13 bases sitting between them. The V gene's germline CDR1 is SQVTM and CDR2 ANQGSEA. The CDR3 contains 14 residues. This chain's CDR3 is CSVTIAAVNTEAFF. The CDR3 DNA reads as TGCAGCGTTACAATTGCCGCGGTGAACACTGAAGCTTTCTTT.

V gene TRBV7-8 combines with J gene TRBJ1-2, with 7 bases aligning to TRBD1. Trimming removed 4 bases from V and 0 bases from J; junction bases left unmatched: 8. Germline CDR1 is SGHVS and CDR2 is FQNEAQ. The CDR3 has 16 amino acids. The CDR3 coding sequence is TGTGCCAGCAGCTATGGGACAGACTACACTAACTATGGCTACACCTTC. It codes for CASSYGTDYTNYGYTF. Filled out from reference TRBV7-8 and TRBJ1-2, the complete variable domain reads GAGVSQSPRYKVAKRGQDVALRCDPISGHVSLFWYQQALGQGPEFLTYFQNEAQLDKSGLPSDRFFAERPEGSVSTLKIQRTQQEDSAVYLCASSYGTDYTNYGYTFGSGTRLTVV.

The rearrangement joins TRBV6-2 or TRBV6-3 to TRBJ2-7, with D perhaps TRBD2 (6 bases). Trimming cost V 4 bases and J 1 base, with 14 bases left between them. Germline V gives CDR1 MNHEY, CDR2 SVGEGT. CDR3 length equals 15 residues. In nucleotides, the CDR3 is TGTGCCAGCAGTTCGGGCGGGATGGGATCCTACGAGCAGTACTTC. Its protein is CASSSGGMGSYEQYF.

This clonotype was recorded a few times. This chain uses TRBV7-9 with TRBJ2-5, with 8 bases fitting TRBD1. Trimming removed 6 bases from V and 5 bases from J; junction bases left unmatched: 8. Germline assignment: CDR1 SEHNR and CDR2 FQNEAQ (reference sequence). The CDR3 is 14 residues long. CDR3: CASRHRQGAETQYF. CDR3 DNA sequence: TGTGCCAGCAGACATCGTCAGGGGGCCGAGACCCAGTACTTC.

This clonotype is classed as medium-sized. The genes are TRBV20-1 and TRBJ2-7; 7 nucleotides line up with TRBD2. This CDR3 comprises 14 residues. CDR1 and CDR2 (germline): DFQATT, SNEGSKA (reference sequence). J gave up 3 bases and V 0 bases, and 5 bases lay outside the gene matches. The CDR3 DNA follows: TGCAGTGCTAGAGACGGGGGGACTCACTACGAGCAGTACTTC. It encodes CSARDGGTHYEQYF.

The rearrangement uses TRBV28 and TRBJ2-7; tentative D call: TRBD2 (6 bases). The V gene lost 4 bases and the J gene lost 1 base, with 17 bases spanning the gap. This CDR3 is built from 16 residues. The V gene's germline CDR1 is MDHEN and CDR2 SYDVKM. CDR3 bases: TGTGCCAGCAGTTCTCAAGATGTGCGGGGATCCTACGAGCAGTACTTC. Protein sequence: CASSSQDVRGSYEQYF.

This clonotype has just a few counts. The chain is built from TRBV10-3 and TRBJ2-3, with a possible D match to TRBD1 (6 bases). The CDR3 totals 16 residues. With 5 bases removed from V and 6 bases from J, the gap between germline ends came to 21 bases. CDR1 and CDR2 (germline): ENHRY, SYGVKD. CDR3 sequence reads: CAISYGTQTSSDTQYF. CDR3 bases: TGTGCCATCAGTTACGGGACACAGACGTCATCCGATACGCAGTATTTT.

The rearrangement uses TRBV7-3 and TRBJ2-3; TRBD2 is a possible D gene (5 bases). The CDR3 is made up of 14 amino acids. Trimming removed 5 bases from V and 1 base from J, with 10 bases in between. Germline V gives CDR1 SGHTA, CDR2 FQGTGA. CDR3 sequence (DNA): TGTGCCAGCAGCGTAGGACTCGGCACAGATACGCAGTATTTT. This codes for CASSVGLGTDTQYF.

The V call is TRBV25-1, the J call TRBJ1-1, with D possibly being TRBD1 (5 bases). The CDR3 is 15 residues long. Germline CDR1 and CDR2: MGHDK and SYGVNS. V was clipped by 1 base and J by 6 bases, with 15 bases between them. CDR3 coding DNA: TGTGCCAGCAGTGAATGGGGTTTTGGGGGTTCTGAAGCTTTCTTT. It translates to CASSEWGFGGSEAFF.

The chain combines TRBV6-5 with TRBJ1-2; the D gene is possibly TRBD1 (5 bases). Germline-derived CDR1 and CDR2 are MNHEY and SVGAGI. This CDR3 contains 15 residues. Trimming stripped 1 base from V and 0 bases from J, with 9 bases between. CDR3 region: CASSYWTGANYGYTF. CDR3 nucleotide sequence: TGTGCCAGCAGTTACTGGACGGGGGCTAACTATGGCTACACCTTC.